The rows below give T cell receptor beta chains drawn from one sample of a study of Ad26.COV2.S vaccination and SARS-CoV-2 variants. Profiled with immunoSEQ multiplex PCR; TCRdb holds only in-frame clones, not every one. The sample carries some 240,000 clones, roughly nine tenths recorded once. The specimen comprised peripheral blood, sampled in a trial of Ad26.COV2.S vaccine versus placebo. The source of these receptors is a person between 18 and 60 years old who received the Ad26.COV2.S COVID-19 vaccine or a placebo. Both conserved end residues are part of each CDR3. Each record gives: D gene, V gene, clone size, J gene, CDR3 protein, CDR3 DNA. A D gene is named only where the DNA matches it firmly. A clone size is listed for some rows: how often the clone was seen (once, few, many), or a class if it is expanded.

-,TRBV9,-,TRBJ1-1,CASNRQPTNTEAFF,TGTGCCAGCAACCGACAGCCAACGAACACTGAAGCTTTCTTT
-,TRBV5-6,-,TRBJ2-5,CASSDVGRAETQYF,TGTGCCAGCAGCGATGTGGGTCGGGCGGAGACCCAGTACTTC
TRBD2,TRBV5-5,-,TRBJ2-5,CASSLTSGGVSETQYF,TGTGCCAGCAGCTTGACTAGCGGGGGGGTCAGCGAGACCCAGTACTTC
-,TRBV7-9,once,TRBJ2-7,CASSPYSHEQYF,TGTGCCAGCAGCCCCTATTCACACGAGCAGTACTTC
-,TRBV29-1,once,TRBJ2-5,CSVSLRLRFQETQYF,TGCAGCGTGTCACTCAGACTGAGGTTCCAAGAGACCCAGTACTTC
TRBD1,TRBV27,-,TRBJ1-2,CASSYRGPNYGYTF,TGTGCCAGCAGCTACAGGGGGCCGAACTATGGCTACACCTTC
-,TRBV10-3,-,TRBJ1-5,CAISEGGRGQPQHF,TGTGCCATCAGTGAGGGGGGTCGGGGTCAGCCCCAGCATTTT
-,TRBV5-5,-,TRBJ2-7,CASSSGYRIHEQYF,TGTGCCAGCAGCTCAGGTTACAGGATCCACGAGCAGTACTTC
TRBD1,TRBV5-5,-,TRBJ2-7,CASSPGQGFEQYF,TGTGCCAGCAGCCCGGGACAGGGCTTCGAGCAGTACTTC
-,TRBV25-1,-,TRBJ1-2,CASSEQGYGYTF,TGTGCCAGCAGTGAACAGGGCTATGGCTACACCTTC
-,TRBV3-1/TRBV3-2,-,TRBJ2-1,CASSQVDEQFF,TGTGCCAGCAGCCAAGTGGACGAGCAGTTCTTC
TRBD2,TRBV7-2,-,TRBJ2-2,CASSLAPGGTNTGELFF,TGTGCCAGCAGCTTAGCTCCGGGGGGTACGAACACCGGGGAGCTGTTTTTT
TRBD2,TRBV4-2,few,TRBJ2-5,CASSQEAGGETQYF,TGTGCCAGCAGCCAAGAGGCGGGAGGGGAGACCCAGTACTTC
-,TRBV7-3,-,TRBJ2-1,CASSPEGLPLNEQFF,TGTGCCAGCAGCCCGGAAGGACTTCCCCTAAATGAGCAGTTCTTC
-,TRBV11-2,-,TRBJ2-3,CASRQRRSGSTDTQYF,TGTGCCAGCAGACAAAGACGGAGCGGAAGCACAGATACGCAGTATTTT
TRBD1,TRBV2,once,TRBJ2-2,CASTRQGTYTGELFF,TGTGCCAGCACTCGACAGGGGACATACACCGGGGAGCTGTTTTTT
-,TRBV19,few,TRBJ1-5,CASNQGGMGPQHF,TGTGCCAGTAACCAAGGGGGGATGGGGCCCCAGCATTTT
-,TRBV6-5,-,TRBJ1-5,CATGPNQPQHF,TGTGCCACCGGACCAAATCAGCCCCAGCATTTT
TRBD2,TRBV3-1/TRBV3-2,-,TRBJ2-5,CASSQPGTSGRNTQYF,TGTGCCAGCAGCCAACCGGGGACTAGCGGGAGGAATACCCAGTACTTC
-,TRBV19,-,TRBJ2-3,CASSTGRTYTDTQYF,TGTGCCAGTAGTACTGGGAGGACCTACACAGATACGCAGTATTTT
TRBD2,TRBV5-5,-,TRBJ2-1,CASSFLAGGLNEQFF,TGTGCCAGCAGCTTTCTAGCGGGGGGTTTGAATGAGCAGTTCTTC
TRBD1,TRBV6-5,-,TRBJ1-5,CASSRDRGNQPQHF,TGTGCCAGCAGCCGGGACAGGGGGAATCAGCCCCAGCATTTT
-,TRBV21-1,-,TRBJ2-2,CASSKGTGGSPTGELFF,TGTGCTAGCAGCAAAGGGACAGGGGGCAGTCCGACCGGGGAGCTGTTTTTT
-,TRBV6-5,once,TRBJ1-2,CASTRVEGYTF,TGTGCCAGCACAAGGGTGGAAGGCTACACCTTC
-,TRBV4-2,-,TRBJ1-3,CASSQGTSSGNTIYF,TGTGCCAGCAGCCAAGGGACTTCCTCTGGAAACACCATATATTTT
-,TRBV10-3,-,TRBJ1-3,CAISEPRQGNTIYF,TGTGCCATCAGTGAGCCCCGACAGGGAAACACCATATATTTT
TRBD2,TRBV24-1,-,TRBJ2-1,CATSDPTSGSLNEQFF,TGTGCCACCAGTGATCCAACTAGCGGGAGTCTCAATGAGCAGTTCTTC
-,TRBV4-2,-,TRBJ1-3,CASSQETGNTIYF,TGTGCCAGCAGCCAAGAGACAGGAAACACCATATATTTT
TRBD1,TRBV2,-,TRBJ1-1,CASTPKGGGSTEAFF,TGTGCCAGCACCCCCAAGGGAGGGGGCAGTACTGAAGCTTTCTTT
TRBD1,TRBV5-5,-,TRBJ1-6,CASSRDRGVGPLHF,TGTGCCAGCAGCCGAGACAGGGGCGTGGGACCCCTCCACTTT
TRBD1,TRBV9,-,TRBJ2-7,CASSPTGTGKTYEQYF,TGTGCCAGCAGCCCGACCGGGACAGGAAAAACCTACGAGCAGTACTTC
-,TRBV5-1,-,TRBJ2-2,CASSLYTPNTGELFF,TGCGCCAGCAGCTTGTACACCCCGAACACCGGGGAGCTGTTTTTT
-,TRBV7-2,-,TRBJ1-5,CASSAPGGGNQPQHF,TGTGCCAGCAGCGCCCCCGGGGGTGGAAATCAGCCCCAGCATTTT